This T cell receptor (beta chain) was captured in a study of beta chain features in type 1 diabetes (dated by TCRdb to about 2018). With respect to the entire study: No differences in mean age, gender distribution, total cell number or subset yield were found between patients and healthy donors. In the study, TCRB repertoires of sorted circulating CD4+ T cell subsets from recently diagnosed type 1 diabetes patients were compared with those of matched healthy donors. Regulatory and stem cell-like memory subsets were obtained from only 8 patients and roughly 8 healthy donors, while naive and central memory subsets were obtained from all 28 donors. A total of 90 million to 140 million sorted cells were examined across all samples, and RNA yield correlated strongly with the number of cells per subset.

The entire amount of isolated RNA was reverse transcribed using the High Capacity cDNA Reverse Transcription Kit, so the sequenced TCRB transcripts were expressed ones. Naive, central memory and regulatory T cell samples underwent deep immunoSEQ sequencing, averaging approximately 3.5 million total reads per sample. Sorted cells were lysed in RLT buffer and RNA was extracted with DNase-treated RNeasy Micro or Mini kits, depending on cell number. To prevent cross-contamination, every cell subset was processed on its own, while patient and healthy donor samples were processed together. TCRB sequences were amplified from cDNA with the immunoSEQ multiplex PCR, producing 87-bp fragments spanning the CDR3 region. Sequencing of the amplicons was performed on the Illumina HiSeq platform. Regarding the original processing steps: Synthetic template baselines were used to correct PCR bias computationally, reads within Hamming distance 2 were collapsed together, and singletons that could not be merged were discarded. Reads were aligned to IMGT to assign V, D and J genes, CDR3 length, and insertions or deletions at six rearrangement sites. Within each subset, clonotype counts were normalized to sorted cell number, and only after that were true diversity and Gini coefficients computed with the tcR R package. The overlap coefficient, calculated on TCRB nucleotide sequences, was used to measure repertoire sharing. As stored in TCRdb, this immuneACCESS dataset retains in-frame rearrangements with V and J assigned. A fraction of the clones does not appear; measured against another copy, unresolved V genes explain less than half of the discrepancy, and the remainder lacks a known reason. Clone size and V and J calls were adopted from that table, with D and trimming inferred from the DNA. Recorded for this sample are 300,000 to 400,000 clones; less than 10% of them occurred a single time. The ten largest account for around 0.44% of the sample.

On the study overall, not on this receptor specifically: At VDJ recombination sites, type 1 diabetes patients had fewer insertions and more deleted nucleotides, which implies abnormalities in thymic rearrangement. Because cDNA was sequenced instead of genomic DNA, highly expressing activated cells could be over-represented, though the groups showed no difference in activation or CD3 levels. Naive, central memory and regulatory TCRB repertoires appeared to be more similar among patients than among healthy donors. Shorter templates might have been favored by PCR, but patient and control samples were amplified and corrected together, so both groups would have been affected equally by any skew. A moderate but significant shortening of TCRB CDR3 length was observed in type 1 diabetes patients in all four CD4+ subsets. Because the HLA sub-analyses included only small numbers of individuals, any influence of HLA type on TCRB rearrangement was left unresolved.

As regards this clone: Its antigen is unknown. Being one base from a much bigger clone, this may be a read error.

From each donor, a single peripheral blood sample of about 110 mL on average was drawn into heparinised tubes. Naive, central memory, regulatory and stem cell-like memory CD4+ T cells were sorted on a BD FACSAria II using a panel including CD45RO, CCR7, CD25, CD127, CD95 and CD27. A purity above 98% was achieved for all sorted populations. PBMCs were separated immediately by Lymphoprep density gradient centrifugation and were stained directly, without being cultured. To minimize batch effects, samples were stained and sorted in pairs, one healthy donor with one patient per experiment. Spanning cysteine to phenylalanine, the CDR3 consists of 11 amino acids. The DNA shown is the 33-base CDR3, in frame from base 1. Looking up the germline V gene yields CDR1 SGHTA and CDR2 FQGNSA. Between the V and J ends, shortened by 5 bases and 3 bases respectively, the junction contains 4 bases.

The V gene is TRBV7-2 and the J gene is TRBJ1-1, with the D gene call left open. The TCR was taken from a woman aged 18-35 years in good health. The sequenced material came from central memory CD4+ T cells from blood. CDR3 region: CASSPHTEAFF. The DNA reads TGTGCCAGCAGCCCCCACACTGAAGCTTTCTTT.